This TCR beta chain was sequenced in a study of T cells in Graves' hyperthyroidism and ophthalmopathy. RNA transcripts served as the template for amplifying TCR beta CDR3 regions. An initial round of RT-PCR targeting the TCR CDR3 relied on the HTBI primer set. TCRdb called the multiplex PCR reads again in MiXCR, with one record for every CDR3 protein. The sample has 610,000 or so distinct CDR3 sequences, 40% to 55% seen once. In this sample, this clonotype turned up many times. The CDR3 runs 14 residues. Germline CDR1 reads DFQATT; CDR2 reads SNEGSKA (reference sequence). Between the trimmed V and J ends, which lost 6 bases and 2 bases, there was a span of 17 bases.

The V call is TRBV20-1, the J call TRBJ2-7; possibly TRBD1 or TRBD2 for D (5 bases each). Source material: peripheral blood or thyroid tissue (not recorded which). This receptor was taken from a woman aged 18-35 years with Graves' hyperthyroidism. Here the CDR3 reads CSAPPGTGTYEQYF. In DNA, the CDR3 is TGCAGTGCGCCACCCGGGACGGGAACCTACGAGCAGTACTTC.